These 26 T cell receptor beta chains share one sample of origin, sequenced in a study of T cells in Graves' hyperthyroidism and ophthalmopathy. TCR beta CDR3 regions were amplified from RNA transcripts. The TCR CDR3 was amplified in a first-round RT-PCR using the HTBI primer set. MiXCR, applied by TCRdb to the multiplex PCR reads, yields one record per CDR3 protein. Of about 560,000 distinct CDR3 sequences in the sample, about 15% are singletons; the top ten hold 14%. The specimen sequenced was blood. The receptors were gathered from a woman in her thirties or forties with Graves' hyperthyroidism.

The chain uses TRBV7-3 and TRBJ2-2; tentatively, D is TRBD1 (5 bases). V gave up 3 bases and J gave up 5 bases, with 7 bases separating them. Germline CDR1 reads SGHTA; CDR2 reads FQGTGA. This CDR3 spans 13 amino acids. The CDR3 sequence: CASSFRVTGELFF. CDR3 DNA: TGTGCCAGCAGCTTCAGGGTTACCGGGGAGCTGTTTTTT.

The table lists this clonotype with many counts. This chain connects TRBV28 to TRBJ2-7; D gene unclear. V lost 6 bases and J 4 bases, leaving 10 bases between the germline ends. Germline assignment: CDR1 MDHEN and CDR2 SYDVKM. The CDR3 consists of 12 residues. The CDR3 DNA reads as TGTGCCAGCAGCCGTGGACGGTACGAGCAGTACTTC. As protein: CASSRGRYEQYF. The full variable domain, rest sourced from reference TRBV28 and TRBJ2-7, is DVKVTQSSRYLVKRTGEKVFLECVQDMDHENMFWYRQDPGLGLRLIYFSYDVKMKEKGDIPEGYSVSREKKERFSLILESASTNQTSMYLCASSRGRYEQYFGPGTRLTVT.

This clonotype has at least ten counts. The chain is built from TRBV27 and TRBJ2-7, with D hard to call. CDR1 MNHEY and CDR2 SMNVEV come from the germline V gene (reference sequence). The V and J ends lost 6 bases and 2 bases respectively, with 8 bases between them. This CDR3 is 12 amino acids long. This chain's CDR3 is CASSPNTYEQYF. The CDR3 bases are TGTGCCAGCAGCCCGAACACCTACGAGCAGTACTTC.

This clonotype has a single count. The chain couples TRBV19 to TRBJ2-1; perhaps TRBD2 as D (5 bases). The J call may be wrong; the DNA end is better matched by TRBJ2-7. The germline V gene has CDR1 LNHDA and CDR2 SQIVND (reference sequence). This CDR3 has 15 residues. CDR3 residues: CASSIGTPNYNEQYF. Here the CDR3 DNA reads TGTGCCAGTAGTATAGGGACTCCTAACTACAATGAGCAGTACTTC.

This clonotype was recorded at least ten times. J is TRBJ2-1 and V is TRBV11-2, with D possibly TRBD1 on 5 matching bases. The V gene lost 4 bases and the J gene lost 5 bases, with 15 bases spanning the gap. Germline values: CDR1 SGHAT, CDR2 FQNNGV. The CDR3 extends over 15 amino acids. As DNA, the CDR3 is TGTGCCAGCAGCTCCTTGAAGGGGTCCCACAATGAGCAGTTCTTC. It specifies CASSSLKGSHNEQFF.

The sample holds many counts of this clonotype. The chain is built from TRBV7-2 and TRBJ1-1; D call uncertain. Trimming shortened V by 1 base and J by 4 bases, and 7 bases separated the two germline ends. Germline V gives CDR1 SGHTA, CDR2 FQGNSA. This CDR3 is 13 amino acids long. CDR3 in DNA: TGTGCCAGCAGCTTAGGGGAGACCACTGAAGCTTTCTTT. Protein sequence: CASSLGETTEAFF.

This rearrangement joins TRBV9 to TRBJ1-3; maybe TRBD1 (6 bases). This CDR3 is built from 16 residues. Germline-derived CDR1 and CDR2 are SGDLS and YYNGEE. Deletions cut 2 bases from V and 2 bases from J, with 14 bases between. CDR3 sequence (DNA): TGTGCCAGCAGCGTGGCAGGGGCTCCCGCTGGAAACACCATATATTTT. It specifies CASSVAGAPAGNTIYF.

The CDR3 is CAISESARNYGYTF. The CDR3 bases are TGTGCCATCAGTGAGTCCGCCAGGAACTATGGCTACACCTTC. The V and J genes are TRBV10-3 and TRBJ1-2; D gene unclear. With 0 bases removed from V and 2 bases from J, the gap between germline ends came to 7 bases. The length of the CDR3 is 14 residues. Per the germline V gene, CDR1 is ENHRY and CDR2 is SYGVKD.

There are many counts of this clonotype. The J gene is TRBJ2-2, the V gene TRBV7-3, with D unresolved. Trimming cost V 5 bases and J 0 bases, with 1 base left between them. The CDR3 has 12 residues. CDR1 and CDR2 (germline): SGHTA, FQGTGA. The CDR3 loop reads CASSPNTGELFF. CDR3 DNA sequence: TGTGCCAGCAGCCCGAACACCGGGGAGCTGTTTTTT.

There are many counts of this clonotype. The chain recombines TRBV5-1 with TRBJ2-3, with D hard to call. Germline CDR1 is SGHRS and CDR2 is YFSETQ. Trimming removed 0 bases from V and 2 bases from J, with 10 bases in between. The CDR3 loop spans 15 amino acids. DNA of the CDR3: TGCGCCAGCAGCTTGGAGTTACTCCCCACAGATACGCAGTATTTT. Translation gives CASSLELLPTDTQYF.

This clonotype was detected many times. V usage is TRBV28 and J usage is TRBJ1-5; D is perhaps TRBD1 (5 bases). Germline V CDR1 and CDR2: MDHEN, SYDVKM. CDR3 length: 14 amino acids. Between the trimmed V and J ends, which lost 3 bases and 1 base, there was a span of 7 bases. The CDR3 DNA follows: TGTGCCAGCAGTTTTTGGGGGAGCAATCAGCCCCAGCATTTT. Protein product: CASSFWGSNQPQHF.

V usage is TRBV5-1 and J usage is TRBJ2-3; 8 bases line up with TRBD1. Losses at the gene ends were 6 bases for V and 2 bases for J; bases not matched to a gene: 11. CDR1 and CDR2 from the germline V gene are SGHRS and YFSETQ. This CDR3 has 16 residues. CDR3 nucleotide sequence: TGCGCCAGCACTATAACAGGGGGACTCCTCACAGATACGCAGTATTTT. Amino acids: CASTITGGLLTDTQYF. The full variable domain, with the rest looked up from reference TRBV5-1 and TRBJ2-3, is KAGVTQTPRYLIKTRGQQVTLSCSPISGHRSVSWYQQTPGQGLQFLFEYFSETQRNKGNFPGRFSGRQFSNSRSEMNVSTLELGDSALYLCASTITGGLLTDTQYFGPGTRLTVL.

This clonotype was counted at least ten times. The chain links TRBV12-3 or TRBV12-4 to TRBJ1-2; TRBD1 is a possible D gene (6 bases). This CDR3 is built from 12 residues. V lost 8 bases and J lost 7, with 14 bases in between. DNA for the CDR3: TGTGCCAGCCTCGGCAGGGGCGTTGGCTACACCTTC. It yields the protein CASLGRGVGYTF.

This clonotype was observed many times. The gene calls are TRBV6-1 and TRBJ1-4; D might be TRBD1 (6 bases). The CDR3 extends over 17 amino acids. The germline gives CDR1 MNHNS, CDR2 SASEGT. Trimming removed 5 bases at V and 6 bases at J, with 22 bases between. CDR3 DNA sequence: TGTGCCAGCAGTTCCATCCTCGGACAGCCATCGGATGAAAAACTGTTTTTT. Translation gives CASSSILGQPSDEKLFF.

Only a few counts were recorded for this clonotype. The chain recombines TRBV7-3 with TRBJ1-1; D remains unclear. Trimming took 3 bases from V and 2 from J, leaving 16 bases between them. From germline, CDR1 is SGHTA and CDR2 FQGTGA. The CDR3 is 16 residues long. The CDR3 is CASSLESPGPNTEAFF. For the CDR3, the DNA is TGTGCCAGCAGCTTGGAATCACCGGGCCCTAACACTGAAGCTTTCTTT.

The CDR3: CSARDELNYGYTF. Written as DNA, the CDR3 is TGCAGTGCTAGAGATGAGTTAAACTATGGCTACACCTTC. The chain links TRBV20-1 to TRBJ1-2; D gene unclear. Trimming removed 0 bases at V and 2 bases at J, with 7 bases between. There are 13 residues in the CDR3. Germline V lookup: CDR1 DFQATT, CDR2 SNEGSKA (reference sequence).

In this sample, this clonotype turned up many times. The chain uses TRBV9 and TRBJ1-2; D is ambiguous. The V end was cut by 0 bases, the J end by 4 bases, with 7 bases between. This CDR3 region has 13 residues. Germline V gene sequence: CDR1 SGDLS, CDR2 YYNGEE. The DNA for the CDR3 is TGTGCCAGCAGCGTAGTTTCCAGCTATGGCTACACCTTC. This gives the protein CASSVVSSYGYTF. The full variable domain, completed using reference TRBV9 and TRBJ1-2, is DSGVTQTPKHLITATGQRVTLRCSPRSGDLSVYWYQQSLDQGLQFLIQYYNGEERAKGNILERFSAQQFPDLHSELNLSSLELGDSALYFCASSVVSSYGYTFGSGTRLTVV.

The sample holds many counts of this clonotype. The rearrangement links TRBV5-1 to TRBJ2-7; TRBD2 might be the D (5 bases). The CDR3 totals 13 residues. CDR1 and CDR2 from the germline V gene are SGHRS and YFSETQ. Trimming took off 4 bases at V and 6 bases at J, with 14 bases between the two ends. The CDR3 protein is CASSVRTPAEQYF. The DNA of the CDR3 is TGCGCCAGCAGCGTCAGGACTCCCGCCGAGCAGTACTTC.

There are many counts of this clonotype. The V gene is TRBV28, the J gene TRBJ2-7, with 8 bases matching TRBD1. This CDR3 is 16 amino acids long. V lost 6 bases and J lost 4; bases outside the gene matches: 14. CDR1 is MDHEN, CDR2 SYDVKM, per germline. The CDR3 nucleotides read TGTGCCAGCAGCCGAGACAGGGGTCCCCTTTTTTACGAGCAGTACTTC. This translates into CASSRDRGPLFYEQYF.

This clonotype was observed many times. J is TRBJ1-1 and V is TRBV28; unclear D gene. The CDR3 covers 14 residues. CDR1 and CDR2 from the germline V gene are MDHEN and SYDVKM. With 7 bases removed from V and 0 bases from J, the gap between germline ends came to 12 bases. Written as DNA, the CDR3 is TGTGCCAGCACGGGGTCACCCATGAACACTGAAGCTTTCTTT. It translates to CASTGSPMNTEAFF.

This clonotype was recorded at least ten times. The chain links TRBV12-3 or TRBV12-4 to TRBJ2-7; D assignment may be TRBD1 or TRBD2 (5 bases each). The CDR3 covers 14 residues. V was shortened by 0 bases and J by 1 base, with 7 bases between the two germline ends. CDR3 amino acids: CASSLAGRSYEQYF. DNA for the CDR3: TGTGCCAGCAGTTTAGCGGGACGGTCCTACGAGCAGTACTTC.

This clonotype was counted ten times or more. The chain carries TRBV7-2 and TRBJ2-3, with a possible D match to TRBD1 (6 bases). CDR1 is SGHTA and CDR2 is FQGNSA in the germline V gene. This CDR3 contains 17 residues. The V gene lost 6 bases and the J gene lost 2 bases, with 21 bases spanning the gap. CDR3 bases: TGTGCCAGCAGACCGACAGGTCGATGGAAGTCCACAGATACGCAGTATTTT. Its protein product is CASRPTGRWKSTDTQYF.

This clonotype was seen repeatedly, ten times or more. The chain has TRBV28 and TRBJ2-7, with no clear D. In germline, CDR1 is MDHEN, CDR2 SYDVKM. The CDR3 is 15 residues long. With 5 bases removed from V and 0 bases from J, the gap between germline ends came to 14 bases. CDR3 in DNA: TGTGCCAGCAGTGCCCTTGAAGGATACTCCTACGAGCAGTACTTC. Its translation: CASSALEGYSYEQYF.

This clonotype came up many times. This sequence joins TRBV11-2 and TRBJ2-1, with 8 bases identical to TRBD2. CDR1 is SGHAT and CDR2 is FQNNGV in the germline V gene. V shed 6 bases and J 0 bases; nucleotides not matched to a gene: 10. The CDR3 is 17 residues long. Here the CDR3 DNA reads TGTGCCAGCAGTCACGGACTAGCCGTGAGCTCCTACAATGAGCAGTTCTTC. Protein sequence: CASSHGLAVSSYNEQFF.

The chain is built from TRBV24-1 and TRBJ2-5; the D gene could be TRBD1 or TRBD2 (5 bases each). Germline lookup yields CDR1 KGHDR and CDR2 SFDVKD. Trimming took off 1 base at V and 4 bases at J, with 15 bases between the two ends. The CDR3 runs to 16 residues. CDR3 coding DNA: TGTGCCACCAGTGATTTCGGCCAGGGCCGGGGAGAGACCCAGTACTTC. This encodes CATSDFGQGRGETQYF.

A remark on this clonotype: The junction and the germline gene differ at one end; a read error may be behind it. This chain links TRBV28 with TRBJ1-4, with no clear D. The CDR3 sequence is 13 residues long. Germline CDR1 MDHEN, CDR2 SYDVKM. In DNA, the CDR3 is TGTGCCAGCAGTTTTGGCGCGGCTGAAAAACTGGTTTTT. This codes for CASSFGAAEKLVF.